What follows describes a single T cell receptor beta chain. Antigen unknown. The data stem from a study of T cell responses to AZD1222 COVID-19 vaccine. Study findings and constraints: The reported proportion of spike-specific TCRs targeting unmutated variant regions was nearly half. The donors showed a predominance of white British ancestry and of females, with possible underestimation of clonal diversity. Baseline serostatus was positive in only a handful of AZD1222 recipients. Along spike, vaccine-associated CD4 TCRs were found throughout, with dominance at 160-218 and 743-854.

Deletions cut 6 bases from V and 5 bases from J, with 19 bases between. CDR3 size: 15 residues. Germline V CDR1 and CDR2: MNHEY, SVGAGI. Measured with immunoSEQ multiplex PCR; TCRdb has only the in-frame clones, and not every one. In the table there are around 110,000 clones, roughly 85% of which are singletons. The origin of this receptor is an adult in good health. J is TRBJ1-2 and V is TRBV6-5; D is ambiguous. Sequenced here: peripheral blood, sampled on day 0 of MenACWY control vaccination. Written as DNA, the CDR3 is TGTGCCAGCAGCCCCTCCGGGATCCTCACATATGGCTACACCTTC. This translates into CASSPSGILTYGYTF.